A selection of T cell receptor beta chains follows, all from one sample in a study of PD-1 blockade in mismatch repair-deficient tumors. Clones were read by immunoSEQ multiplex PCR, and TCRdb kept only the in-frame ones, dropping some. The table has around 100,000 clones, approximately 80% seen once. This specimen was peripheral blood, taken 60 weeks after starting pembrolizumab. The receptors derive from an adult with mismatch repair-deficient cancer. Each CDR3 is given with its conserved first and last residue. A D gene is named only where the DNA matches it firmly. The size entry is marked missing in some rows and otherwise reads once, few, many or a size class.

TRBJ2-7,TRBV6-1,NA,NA,TGTGCCAGCAGTACTACGACGGGTTCCTACGAGCAGTACTTC,CASSTTTGSYEQYF
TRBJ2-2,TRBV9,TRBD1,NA,TGTGCCAGCAGCGTTGGGACAGGGGGGAACACCGGGGAGCTGTTTTTT,CASSVGTGGNTGELFF
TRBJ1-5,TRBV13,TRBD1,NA,TGTGCCAGCTCGACAGGGGCCAATCAGCCCCAGCATTTT,CASSTGANQPQHF
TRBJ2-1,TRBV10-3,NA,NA,TGTGCCACCGTCTCGCGGGGTTACAATGAGCAGTTCTTC,CATVSRGYNEQFF
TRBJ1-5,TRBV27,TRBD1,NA,TGTGCCAGCAGTTCGACAGGGGAGTATCAGCCCCAGCATTTT,CASSSTGEYQPQHF
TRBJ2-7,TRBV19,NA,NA,TGTGCCAGTAGTACCGCCGGGACACTAACATACGAGCAGTACTTC,CASSTAGTLTYEQYF
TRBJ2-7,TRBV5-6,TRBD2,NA,TGTGCCAGCAGCTCGGGGGGGTTCCCCTACGGGCAGTACTTC,CASSSGGFPYGQYF
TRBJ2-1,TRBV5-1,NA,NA,TGCGCCAGCAGTCCCTCGGCGGGAAAATACAATGAGCAGTTCTTC,CASSPSAGKYNEQFF
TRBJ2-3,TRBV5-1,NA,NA,TGCGCCAGCAGCTTGGGACCCGCGGGGGATACGCAGTATTTT,CASSLGPAGDTQYF
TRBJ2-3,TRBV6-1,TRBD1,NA,TGTGCCAGCAGGGACAGGGGAACAGATACGCAGTATTTT,CASRDRGTDTQYF
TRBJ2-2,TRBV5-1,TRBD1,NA,TGCGCCAGCAGCGTCGGGACAGCTTACACCGGGGAGCTGTTTTTT,CASSVGTAYTGELFF
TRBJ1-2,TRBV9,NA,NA,TGTGCCAGCAGCGGAGGGGCAGGGAAGTACTATGGCTACACCTTC,CASSGGAGKYYGYTF
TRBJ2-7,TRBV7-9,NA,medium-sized,TGTGCCAGCAGTTCAAACGTCGGAGTTAGATCCTACGAGCAGTACTTC,CASSSNVGVRSYEQYF
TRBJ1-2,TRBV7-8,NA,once,TGTGCCAGCAGCTCGAGGGGGGGCTACACCTTC,CASSSRGGYTF
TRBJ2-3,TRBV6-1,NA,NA,TGTGCCAGCAGGACGACAGATATTATCACAGATACGCAGTATTTT,CASRTTDIITDTQYF
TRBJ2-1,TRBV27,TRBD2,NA,TGTGCCAGCAGGCCCCTAGCGGGGGGGAATGAGCAGTTCTTC,CASRPLAGGNEQFF
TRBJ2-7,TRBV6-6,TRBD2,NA,TGTGCCAGCAGTTACTCCGGACTAGCGGGAGAGCAGTACTTC,CASSYSGLAGEQYF
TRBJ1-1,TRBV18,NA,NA,TGTGCCAGCTCACCAGGAAAGAACACTGAAGCTTTCTTT,CASSPGKNTEAFF
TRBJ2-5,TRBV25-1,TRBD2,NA,TGTGCCAGCGCCTCGGGGCTAGCGGCATTCCGGGAGACCCAGTACTTC,CASASGLAAFRETQYF
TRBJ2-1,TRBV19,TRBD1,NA,TGTGCCAGTTCTGACAGGGGGGGGGCCAATGAGCAGTTCTTC,CASSDRGGANEQFF
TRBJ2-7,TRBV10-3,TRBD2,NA,TGTGCCACAGCGGGAGGGGGCTACGAGCAGTACTTC,CATAGGGYEQYF
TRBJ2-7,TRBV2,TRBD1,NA,TGTGCCAGCGACAGGGAAATCTACGAGCAGTACTTC,CASDREIYEQYF
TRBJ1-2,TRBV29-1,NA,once,TGCAGCCTCCGTCCGATAGATCTGATGGGTGGCTACACCTTC,CSLRPIDLMGGYTF
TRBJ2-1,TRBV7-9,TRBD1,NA,TGTGCCAGCAGCCTTGGACAGGGGAGATATGAGCAGTTCTTC,CASSLGQGRYEQFF
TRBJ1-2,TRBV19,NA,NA,TGTGCCAGTACCTCCCCGGGGGTAGGCTACACCTTC,CASTSPGVGYTF
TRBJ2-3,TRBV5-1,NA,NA,TGCGCCAGCAGCTTTGGGCATGGGGACACAGATACGCAGTATTTT,CASSFGHGDTDTQYF
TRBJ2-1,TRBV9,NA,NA,TGTGCCAGCAGCGTTAGTGGGGGCCTATTCAATGAGCAGTTCTTC,CASSVSGGLFNEQFF
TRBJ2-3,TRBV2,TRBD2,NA,TGTGCCAGCAGTGTGGGTAGCGGGAGGGGCCCAGATACGCAGTATTTT,CASSVGSGRGPDTQYF
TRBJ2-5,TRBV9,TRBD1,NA,TGTGCCAGCAGCTCACCCGGACAGGGGAAGGGTGAGACCCAGTACTTC,CASSSPGQGKGETQYF
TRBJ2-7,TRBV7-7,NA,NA,TGTGCTAGCAGCCCATTGGGCAGGGGTCCCTACGAGCAGTACTTC,CASSPLGRGPYEQYF
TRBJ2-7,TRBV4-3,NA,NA,TGCGCCAGCAGCCTATCCAGGACGGGGATTAGCTCCTACGAGCAGTACTTC,CASSLSRTGISSYEQYF
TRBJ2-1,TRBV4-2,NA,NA,TGTGCCAGCAGCCAAGAATCCAATGAGCAGTTCTTC,CASSQESNEQFF
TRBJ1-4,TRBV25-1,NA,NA,TGTGCCAGCAGCGGATGGGGGGAAAAACTGTTTTTT,CASSGWGEKLFF
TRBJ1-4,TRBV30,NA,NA,TGTGCCTGGAGACCTGAAGGGCCTAATGAAAAACTGTTTTTT,CAWRPEGPNEKLFF
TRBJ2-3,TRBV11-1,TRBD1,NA,TGTGCCAGCAGCTTCGGGCAGGGGGCGGCAGATACGCAGTATTTT,CASSFGQGAADTQYF
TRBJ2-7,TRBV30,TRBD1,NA,TGTGCCTGGAACCCCGGACAGGGTGAATCCTACGAGCAGTACTTC,CAWNPGQGESYEQYF
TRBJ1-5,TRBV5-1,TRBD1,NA,TGCGCCAGCAGCCCAGGACAGGGGTATCAGCCCCAGCATTTT,CASSPGQGYQPQHF
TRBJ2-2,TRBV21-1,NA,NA,TGTGCCAGCAGCCGCCCCGGGGAGCTGTTTTTT,CASSRPGELFF
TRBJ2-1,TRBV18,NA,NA,TGTGCCAGCTCCCTGTCCCAGAGCCCTGTGAATGAGCAGTTCTTC,CASSLSQSPVNEQFF
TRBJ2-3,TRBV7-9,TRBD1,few,TGTGCCAGCAACAGGGGCGGCGCAGATACGCAGTATTTT,CASNRGGADTQYF
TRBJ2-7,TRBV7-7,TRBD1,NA,TGTGCTAGCAGCTCCGGGACAGGGGGCGAGCAGTACTTC,CASSSGTGGEQYF
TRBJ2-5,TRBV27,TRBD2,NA,TGTGCCAGCAGTTTTAAGGGCGCGGGAGGCCCCGGTTGGACCCAGTACTTC,CASSFKGAGGPGWTQYF
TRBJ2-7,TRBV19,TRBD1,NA,TGTGCCAGTAGTATCACGGGACAGGGGAGCTCCTACGAGCAGTACTTC,CASSITGQGSSYEQYF
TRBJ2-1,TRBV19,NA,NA,TGTGCCAGTAGTATTGGCGCCTCACGGTACAATGAGCAGTTCTTC,CASSIGASRYNEQFF
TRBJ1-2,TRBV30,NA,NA,TGTGCCTGGAGCCTTACCGACAGCCCCTATGGCTACACCTTC,CAWSLTDSPYGYTF
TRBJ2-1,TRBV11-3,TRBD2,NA,TGTGCCAGCAGCCCCTGGGGAGGACTAGCGGACTACTACAATGAGCAGTTCTTC,CASSPWGGLADYYNEQFF
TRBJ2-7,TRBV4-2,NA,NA,TGTGCCAGCAGCCAAGAGACAGGAGGGGCGTGGGAGCAGTACTTC,CASSQETGGAWEQYF
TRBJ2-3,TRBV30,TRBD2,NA,TGTGCCTCAGGACTAGCAGCAGATACGCAGTATTTT,CASGLAADTQYF
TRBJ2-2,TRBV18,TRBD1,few,TGTGCCAGCTCACAGGCGGGACAGGCGAACACCGGGGAGCTGTTTTTT,CASSQAGQANTGELFF
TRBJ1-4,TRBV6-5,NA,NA,TGTGCCAGCAGTCCCCGGGCCGAAGGGCATGAAAAACTGTTTTTT,CASSPRAEGHEKLFF
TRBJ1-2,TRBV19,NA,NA,TGTGCCAGTACCCGAGAAGAGGTCAACTATGGCTACACCTTC,CASTREEVNYGYTF
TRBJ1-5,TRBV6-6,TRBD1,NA,TGTGCCAGCAATCGGAGGACAGGGTTGCCCAATCAGCCCCAGCATTTT,CASNRRTGLPNQPQHF
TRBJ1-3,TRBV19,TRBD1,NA,TGTGCCAGTAGTCCGGAAGGACAGGGCGGAAACACCATATATTTT,CASSPEGQGGNTIYF